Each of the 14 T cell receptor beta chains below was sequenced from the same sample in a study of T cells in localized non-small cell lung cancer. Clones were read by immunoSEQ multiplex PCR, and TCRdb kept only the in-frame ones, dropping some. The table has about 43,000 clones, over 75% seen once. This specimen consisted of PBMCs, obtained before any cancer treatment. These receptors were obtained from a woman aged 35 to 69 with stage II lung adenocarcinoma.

CDR3 sequence reads: CASSLSGQGLVGELFF. As DNA, the CDR3 is TGTGCCAGCAGTTTGTCGGGACAGGGGTTGGTCGGGGAGCTGTTTTTT. The V gene is TRBV28, the J gene TRBJ2-2; 10 bases map to TRBD1. The CDR3 extends over 16 amino acids. The J segment lost 7 bases and the V segment lost 3 bases, leaving 8 bases of the junction unmatched. CDR1 is MDHEN and CDR2 is SYDVKM in the germline V gene.

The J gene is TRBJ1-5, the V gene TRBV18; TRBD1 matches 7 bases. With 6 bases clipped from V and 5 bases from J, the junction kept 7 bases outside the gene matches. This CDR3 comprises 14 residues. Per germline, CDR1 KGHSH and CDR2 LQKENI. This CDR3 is CASSFEGGHQPQHF. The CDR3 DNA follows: TGTGCCAGCTCCTTCGAAGGGGGCCATCAGCCCCAGCATTTT.

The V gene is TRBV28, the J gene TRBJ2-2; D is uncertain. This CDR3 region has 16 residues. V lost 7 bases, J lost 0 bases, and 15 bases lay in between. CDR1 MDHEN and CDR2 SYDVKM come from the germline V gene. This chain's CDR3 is CASTPASFPNTGELFF. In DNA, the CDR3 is TGTGCCAGCACCCCTGCTAGTTTCCCGAACACCGGGGAGCTGTTTTTT.

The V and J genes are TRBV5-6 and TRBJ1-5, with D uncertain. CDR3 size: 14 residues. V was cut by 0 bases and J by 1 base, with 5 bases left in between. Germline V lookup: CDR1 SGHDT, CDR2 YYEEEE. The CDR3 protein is CASSLAVSNQPQHF. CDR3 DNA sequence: TGTGCCAGCAGCTTGGCCGTCAGCAATCAGCCCCAGCATTTT. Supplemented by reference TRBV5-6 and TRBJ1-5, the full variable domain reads DAGVTQSPTHLIKTRGQQVTLRCSPKSGHDTVSWYQQALGQGPQFIFQYYEEEERQRGNFPDRFSGHQFPNYSSELNVNALLLGDSALYLCASSLAVSNQPQHFGDGTRLSIL.

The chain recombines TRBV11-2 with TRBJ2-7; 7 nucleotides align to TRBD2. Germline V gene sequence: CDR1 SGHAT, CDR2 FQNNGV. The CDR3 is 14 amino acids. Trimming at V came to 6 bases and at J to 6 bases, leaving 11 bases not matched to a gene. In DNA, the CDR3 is TGTGCCAGCAGTTGGAGCGGGACGCACTCCGAGCAGTACTTC. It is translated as CASSWSGTHSEQYF.

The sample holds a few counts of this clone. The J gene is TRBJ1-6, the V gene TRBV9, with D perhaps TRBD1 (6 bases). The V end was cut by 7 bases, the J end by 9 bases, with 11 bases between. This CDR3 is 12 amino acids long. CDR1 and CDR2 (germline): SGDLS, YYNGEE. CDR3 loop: CASGGQGSPLHF. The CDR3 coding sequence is TGTGCCAGCGGGGGCCAAGGTTCACCCCTCCACTTT.

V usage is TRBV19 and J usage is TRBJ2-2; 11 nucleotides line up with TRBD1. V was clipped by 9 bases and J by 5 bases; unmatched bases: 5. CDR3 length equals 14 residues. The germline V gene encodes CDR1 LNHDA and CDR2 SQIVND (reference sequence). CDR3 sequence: CASGQGAGTGELFF. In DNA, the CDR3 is TGTGCCAGCGGACAGGGGGCAGGGACCGGGGAGCTGTTTTTT.

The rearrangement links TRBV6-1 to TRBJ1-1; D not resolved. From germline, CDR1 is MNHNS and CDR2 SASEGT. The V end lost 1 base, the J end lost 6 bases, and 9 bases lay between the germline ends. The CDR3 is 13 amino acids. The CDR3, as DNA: TGTGCCAGCAGTGAAGATGGGCAGCCTGAAGCTTTCTTT. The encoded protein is CASSEDGQPEAFF.

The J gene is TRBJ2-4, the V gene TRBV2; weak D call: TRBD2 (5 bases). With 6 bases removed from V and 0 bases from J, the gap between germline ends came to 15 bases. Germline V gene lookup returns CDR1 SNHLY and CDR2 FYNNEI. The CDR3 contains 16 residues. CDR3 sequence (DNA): TGTGCCAGCAGCGTCGTAGAAGGACTAGCCAAAAACATTCAGTACTTC. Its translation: CASSVVEGLAKNIQYF.

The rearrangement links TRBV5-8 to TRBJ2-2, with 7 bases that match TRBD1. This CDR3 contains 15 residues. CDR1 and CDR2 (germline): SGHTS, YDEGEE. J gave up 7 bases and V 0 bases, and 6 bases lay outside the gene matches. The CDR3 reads CASSLDGTDVGELFF. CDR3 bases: TGTGCCAGCAGCTTGGACGGGACAGATGTCGGGGAGCTGTTTTTT.

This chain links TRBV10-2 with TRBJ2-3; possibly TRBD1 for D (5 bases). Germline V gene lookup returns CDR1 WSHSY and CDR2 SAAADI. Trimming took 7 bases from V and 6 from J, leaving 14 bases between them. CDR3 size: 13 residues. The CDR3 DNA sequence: TGCGCCAGCAACGCAGGGCCCCATGATACGCAGTATTTT. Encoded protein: CASNAGPHDTQYF.

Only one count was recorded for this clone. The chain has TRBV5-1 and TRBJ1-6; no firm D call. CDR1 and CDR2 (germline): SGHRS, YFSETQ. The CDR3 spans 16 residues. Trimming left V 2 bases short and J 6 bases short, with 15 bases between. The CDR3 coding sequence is TGCGCCAGCAGCTTCACCGCTGCTTCCCTTAATTCACCCCTCCACTTT. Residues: CASSFTAASLNSPLHF.

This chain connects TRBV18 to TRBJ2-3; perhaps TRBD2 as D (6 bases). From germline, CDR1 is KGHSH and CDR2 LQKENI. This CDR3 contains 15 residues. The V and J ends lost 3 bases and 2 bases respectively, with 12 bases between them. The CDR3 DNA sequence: TGTGCCAGCTCACCTATCCGGGAGTCCACAGATACGCAGTATTTT. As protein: CASSPIRESTDTQYF.

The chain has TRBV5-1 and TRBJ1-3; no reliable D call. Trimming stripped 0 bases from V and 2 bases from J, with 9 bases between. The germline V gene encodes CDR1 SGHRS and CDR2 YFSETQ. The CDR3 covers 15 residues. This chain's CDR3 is CASSLEAVAGNTIYF. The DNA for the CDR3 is TGCGCCAGCAGCTTGGAGGCAGTGGCTGGAAACACCATATATTTT.